This T cell receptor (beta chain) is drawn from a study of T cell repertoires in cytomegalovirus infection. Background on the study: A matching HLA type, together with CMV infection, was signaled by public TCR beta signatures. Regarding the study as a whole: Ex vivo, HLA-C-restricted CMV-specific TCR beta clonotypes prevailed over the rest of the response. Summed frequency of shared TCR beta families picked out CMV carriers who also had the relevant HLA.

TCRdb used MiXCR to reprocess the reads, holding one entry per CDR3 protein. This repertoire shows fewer than 550,000 distinct CDR3 sequences, about 26% found once; its top ten account for under 15%. The V end was cut by 2 bases, the J end by 7 bases, with 14 bases between. The CDR3 extends over 15 amino acids. Germline V gene sequence: CDR1 MGHRA, CDR2 YSYEKL. With regard to this clonotype: What it binds is not known.

This chain joins TRBV4-1 and TRBJ2-2; D uncertain. The material sequenced was PBMCs. The clonotype originates from a human donor in good health (CMV status not recorded). Some clones in this sample may be carry-over from other donors' samples. CDR3 amino acids: CASSQPRAVSGELFF. CDR3 DNA sequence: TGCGCCAGCAGCCAACCTAGGGCCGTAAGCGGGGAGCTGTTTTTT.